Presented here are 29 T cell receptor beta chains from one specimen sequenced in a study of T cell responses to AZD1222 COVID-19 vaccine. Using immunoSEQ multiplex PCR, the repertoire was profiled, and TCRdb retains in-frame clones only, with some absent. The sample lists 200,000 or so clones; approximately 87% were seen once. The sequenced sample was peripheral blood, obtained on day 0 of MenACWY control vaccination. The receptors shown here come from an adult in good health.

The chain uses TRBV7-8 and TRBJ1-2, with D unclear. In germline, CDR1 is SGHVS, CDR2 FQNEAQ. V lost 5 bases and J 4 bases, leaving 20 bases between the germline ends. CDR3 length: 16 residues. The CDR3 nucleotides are TGTGCCAGCAGCCCACCAACCGGGCCCGGCGGCTATGGCTACACCTTC. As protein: CASSPPTGPGGYGYTF. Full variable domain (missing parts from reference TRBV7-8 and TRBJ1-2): GAGVSQSPRYKVAKRGQDVALRCDPISGHVSLFWYQQALGQGPEFLTYFQNEAQLDKSGLPSDRFFAERPEGSVSTLKIQRTQQEDSAVYLCASSPPTGPGGYGYTFGSGTRLTVV.

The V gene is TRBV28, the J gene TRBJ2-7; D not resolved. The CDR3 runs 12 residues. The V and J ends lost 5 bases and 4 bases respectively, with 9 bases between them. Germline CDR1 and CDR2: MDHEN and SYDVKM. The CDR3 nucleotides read TGTGCCAGCAGTCGGCTACCATACGAGCAGTACTTC. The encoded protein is CASSRLPYEQYF.

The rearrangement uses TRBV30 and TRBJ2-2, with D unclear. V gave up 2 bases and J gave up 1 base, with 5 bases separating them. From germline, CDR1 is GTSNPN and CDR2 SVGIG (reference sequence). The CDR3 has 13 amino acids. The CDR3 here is CAWSFGNTGELFF. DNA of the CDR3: TGTGCCTGGAGTTTCGGGAACACCGGGGAGCTGTTTTTT.

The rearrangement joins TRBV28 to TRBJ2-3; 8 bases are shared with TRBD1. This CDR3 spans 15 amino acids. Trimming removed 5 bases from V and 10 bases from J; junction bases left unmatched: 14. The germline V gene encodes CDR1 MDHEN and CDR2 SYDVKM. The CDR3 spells CASSPGTGSLIAQYF. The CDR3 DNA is TGTGCCAGCAGTCCCGGGACAGGTTCCTTGATCGCGCAGTATTTT.

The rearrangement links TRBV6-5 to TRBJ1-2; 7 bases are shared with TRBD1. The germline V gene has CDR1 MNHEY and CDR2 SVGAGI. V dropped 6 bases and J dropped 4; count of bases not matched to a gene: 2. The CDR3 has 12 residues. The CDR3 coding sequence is TGTGCCAGCAGGGGGACAGTCTATGGCTACACCTTC. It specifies CASRGTVYGYTF.

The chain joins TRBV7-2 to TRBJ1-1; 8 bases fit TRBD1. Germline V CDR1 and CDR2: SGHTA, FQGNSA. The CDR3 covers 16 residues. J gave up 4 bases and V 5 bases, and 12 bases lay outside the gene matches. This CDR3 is CASSETGAGRRTEAFF. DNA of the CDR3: TGTGCCAGCAGCGAGACAGGGGCAGGGCGTCGCACTGAAGCTTTCTTT.

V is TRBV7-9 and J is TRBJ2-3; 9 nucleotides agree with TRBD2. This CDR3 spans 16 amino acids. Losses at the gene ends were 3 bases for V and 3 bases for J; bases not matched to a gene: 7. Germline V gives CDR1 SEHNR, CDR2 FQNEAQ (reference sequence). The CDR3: CASSLGLAWETDTQYF. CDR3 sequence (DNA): TGTGCCAGCAGCTTGGGACTAGCCTGGGAAACAGATACGCAGTATTTT.

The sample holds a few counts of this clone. The CDR3 is CASSYSTSAGGYTF. For the CDR3, the DNA is TGTGCCAGCAGTTACTCGACGTCCGCAGGTGGCTACACCTTC. The gene calls are TRBV6-2 or TRBV6-3 and TRBJ1-2; no definite D call. V was pared by 0 bases and J by 7 bases, with 12 bases between. This CDR3 comprises 14 residues. Germline CDR1 is MNHEY and CDR2 is SVGEGT.

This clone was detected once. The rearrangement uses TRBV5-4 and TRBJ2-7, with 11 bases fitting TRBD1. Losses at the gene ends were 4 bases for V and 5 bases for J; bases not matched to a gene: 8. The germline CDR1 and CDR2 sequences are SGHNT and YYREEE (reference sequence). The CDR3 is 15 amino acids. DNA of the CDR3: TGTGCCAGCAGCCCTGGCGGACAGGGGGCGGACGAGCAGTACTTC. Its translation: CASSPGGQGADEQYF.

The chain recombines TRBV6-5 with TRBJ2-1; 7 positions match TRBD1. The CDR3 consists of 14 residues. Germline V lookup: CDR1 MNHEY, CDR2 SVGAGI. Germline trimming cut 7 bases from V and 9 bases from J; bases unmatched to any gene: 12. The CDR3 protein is CASTQGGVKGEQFF. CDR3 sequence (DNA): TGTGCCAGCACTCAAGGGGGCGTCAAGGGTGAGCAGTTCTTC.

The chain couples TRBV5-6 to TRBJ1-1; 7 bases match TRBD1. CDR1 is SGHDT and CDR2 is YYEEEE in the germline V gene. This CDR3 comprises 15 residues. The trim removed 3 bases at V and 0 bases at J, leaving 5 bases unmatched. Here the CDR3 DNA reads TGTGCCAGCAGCTGGGGGACAGAAATGAACACTGAAGCTTTCTTT. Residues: CASSWGTEMNTEAFF.

CDR3 in amino acids: CASSLEGPGLGDEQYF. DNA for the CDR3: TGTGCCAGCAGCTTGGAGGGGCCGGGACTAGGGGACGAGCAGTACTTC. The chain joins TRBV5-4 to TRBJ2-7, with TRBD2 identical over 8 bases. Germline V gene sequence: CDR1 SGHNT, CDR2 YYREEE (reference sequence). The V segment lost 0 bases and the J segment 5 bases; nucleotides outside the gene matches: 10. This CDR3 region has 16 residues.

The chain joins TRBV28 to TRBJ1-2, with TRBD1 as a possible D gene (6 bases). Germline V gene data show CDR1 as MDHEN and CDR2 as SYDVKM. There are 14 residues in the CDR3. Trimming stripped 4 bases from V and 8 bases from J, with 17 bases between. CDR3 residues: CASSSSGHLGGYTF. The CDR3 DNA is TGTGCCAGCAGTTCCTCGGGACACCTAGGGGGCTACACCTTC.

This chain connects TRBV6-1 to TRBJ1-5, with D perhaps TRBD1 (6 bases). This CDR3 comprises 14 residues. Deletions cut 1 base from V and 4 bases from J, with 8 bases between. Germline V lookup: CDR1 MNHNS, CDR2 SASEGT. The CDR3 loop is CASSEGQENQPQHF. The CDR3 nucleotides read TGTGCCAGCAGTGAAGGACAGGAAAATCAGCCCCAGCATTTT.

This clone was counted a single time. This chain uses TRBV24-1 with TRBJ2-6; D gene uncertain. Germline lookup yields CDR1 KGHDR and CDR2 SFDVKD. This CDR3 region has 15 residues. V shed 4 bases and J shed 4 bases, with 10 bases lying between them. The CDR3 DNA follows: TGTGCCACCAGTGACGAAGGGAAAGGGGCCAACGTCCTGACTTTC. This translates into CATSDEGKGANVLTF.

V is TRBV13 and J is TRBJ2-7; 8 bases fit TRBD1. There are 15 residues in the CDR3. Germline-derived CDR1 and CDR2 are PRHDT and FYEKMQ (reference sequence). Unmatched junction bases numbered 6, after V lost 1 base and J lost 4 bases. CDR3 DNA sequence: TGTGCCAGCAGCTTAGTGGCAGGGGGCTATTACGAGCAGTACTTC. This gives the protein CASSLVAGGYYEQYF. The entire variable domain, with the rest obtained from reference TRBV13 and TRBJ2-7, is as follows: AAGVIQSPRHLIKEKRETATLKCYPIPRHDTVYWYQQGPGQDPQFLISFYEKMQSDKGSIPDRFSAQQFSDYHSELNMSSLELGDSALYFCASSLVAGGYYEQYFGPGTRLTVT.

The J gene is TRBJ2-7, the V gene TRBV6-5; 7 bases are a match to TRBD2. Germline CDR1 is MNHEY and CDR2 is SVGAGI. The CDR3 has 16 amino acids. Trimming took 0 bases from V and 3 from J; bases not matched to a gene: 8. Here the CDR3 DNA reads TGTGCCAGCAGTTACTCGAGGGCGGGAGAGGGCTACGAGCAGTACTTC. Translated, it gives CASSYSRAGEGYEQYF.

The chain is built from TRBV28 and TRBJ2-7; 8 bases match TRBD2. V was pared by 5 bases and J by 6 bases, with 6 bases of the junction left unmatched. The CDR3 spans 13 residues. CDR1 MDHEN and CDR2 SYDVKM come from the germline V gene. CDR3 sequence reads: CASSPGLGAEQYF. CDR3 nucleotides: TGTGCCAGCAGTCCGGGACTAGGGGCCGAGCAGTACTTC.

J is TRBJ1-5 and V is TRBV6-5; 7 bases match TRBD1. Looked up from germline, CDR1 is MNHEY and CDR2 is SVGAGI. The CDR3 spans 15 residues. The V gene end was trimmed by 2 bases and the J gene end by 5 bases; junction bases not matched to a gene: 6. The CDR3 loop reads CASSYPNRGHQPQHF. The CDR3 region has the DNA TGTGCCAGCAGTTACCCCAACAGGGGACATCAGCCCCAGCATTTT.

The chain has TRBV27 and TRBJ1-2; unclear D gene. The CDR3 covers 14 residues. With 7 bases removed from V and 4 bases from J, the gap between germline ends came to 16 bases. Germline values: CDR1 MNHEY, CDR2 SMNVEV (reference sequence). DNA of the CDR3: TGTGCCAGCAAGCAGATGGAGGCAGCCTATGGCTACACCTTC. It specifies CASKQMEAAYGYTF.

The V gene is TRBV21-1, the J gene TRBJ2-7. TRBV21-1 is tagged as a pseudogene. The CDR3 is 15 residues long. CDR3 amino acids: CASSPQLLQGYEQYF. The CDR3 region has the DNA TGTGCCAGCAGCCCACAATTATTACAAGGCTACGAGCAGTACTTC.

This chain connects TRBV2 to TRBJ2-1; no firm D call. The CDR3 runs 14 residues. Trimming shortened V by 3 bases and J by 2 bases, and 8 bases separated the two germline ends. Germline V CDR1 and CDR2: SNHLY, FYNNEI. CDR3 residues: CASSDPGTYNEQFF. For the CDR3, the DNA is TGTGCCAGCAGTGATCCTGGCACCTACAATGAGCAGTTCTTC.

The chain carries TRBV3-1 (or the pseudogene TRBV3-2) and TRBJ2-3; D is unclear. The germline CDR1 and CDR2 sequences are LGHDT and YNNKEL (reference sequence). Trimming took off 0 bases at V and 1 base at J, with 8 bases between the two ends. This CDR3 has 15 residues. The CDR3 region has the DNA TGTGCCAGCAGCCAAGAGCCGGCAGGCACAGATACGCAGTATTTT. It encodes CASSQEPAGTDTQYF.

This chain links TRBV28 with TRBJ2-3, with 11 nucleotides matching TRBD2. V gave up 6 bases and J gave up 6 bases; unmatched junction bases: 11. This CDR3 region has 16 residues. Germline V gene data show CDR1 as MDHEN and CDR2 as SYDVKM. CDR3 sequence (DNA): TGTGCCAGCAGAGGACAGGGACTAGCGGATAGGGATACGCAGTATTTT. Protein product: CASRGQGLADRDTQYF.

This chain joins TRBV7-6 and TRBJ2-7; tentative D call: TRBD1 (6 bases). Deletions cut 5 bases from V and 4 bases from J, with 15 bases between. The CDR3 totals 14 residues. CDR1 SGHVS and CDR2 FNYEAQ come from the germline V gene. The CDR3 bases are TGTGCCAGCAGCCCCGGGACAACGCTGTACGAGCAGTACTTC. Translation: CASSPGTTLYEQYF.

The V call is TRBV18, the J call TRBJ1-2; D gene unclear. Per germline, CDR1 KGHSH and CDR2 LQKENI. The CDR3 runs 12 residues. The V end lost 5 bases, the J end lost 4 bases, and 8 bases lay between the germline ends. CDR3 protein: CASSGDSYGYTF. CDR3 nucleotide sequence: TGTGCCAGCTCAGGGGATTCCTATGGCTACACCTTC.

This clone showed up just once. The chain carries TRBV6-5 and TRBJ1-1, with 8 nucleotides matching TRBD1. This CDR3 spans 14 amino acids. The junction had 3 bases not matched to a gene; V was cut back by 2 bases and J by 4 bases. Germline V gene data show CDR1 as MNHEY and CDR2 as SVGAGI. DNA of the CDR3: TGTGCCAGCAGTTACGGACAGGGAAGCACTGAAGCTTTCTTT. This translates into CASSYGQGSTEAFF.

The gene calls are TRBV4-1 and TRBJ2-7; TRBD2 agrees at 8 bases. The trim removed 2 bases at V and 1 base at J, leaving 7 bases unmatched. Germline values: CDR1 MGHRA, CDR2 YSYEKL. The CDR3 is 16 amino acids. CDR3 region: CASSQRESGRSYEQYF. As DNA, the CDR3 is TGCGCCAGCAGCCAAAGGGAAAGCGGGAGATCCTACGAGCAGTACTTC.

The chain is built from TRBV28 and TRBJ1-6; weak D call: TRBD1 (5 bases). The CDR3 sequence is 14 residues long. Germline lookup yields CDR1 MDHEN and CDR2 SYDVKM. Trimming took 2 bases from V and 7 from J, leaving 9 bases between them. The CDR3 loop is CASSLGQGNSPLHF. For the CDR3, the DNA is TGTGCCAGCAGTTTAGGGCAGGGCAATTCACCCCTCCACTTT.